This T cell receptor (beta chain) was recorded in a study of T cell changes during pregnancy in multiple sclerosis. V was clipped by 3 bases and J by 0 bases; unmatched bases: 12. This CDR3 has 17 amino acids. Germline CDR1 reads SGHDT; CDR2 reads YYEEEE. Sequencing was performed with immunoSEQ multiplex PCR; in TCRdb, only in-frame clones are kept and a portion is missing. The data hold 67,000 or so clones, with over 80% observed a single time. The chain uses TRBV5-6 and TRBJ2-7; 7 bases are a match to TRBD1. The receptor's source is a female donor in good health, enrolled as a control in a pregnancy study. Sequences were derived from CD8+ T cells from peripheral blood mononuclear cells, sampled in the third trimester of pregnancy. The CDR3 DNA reads TGTGCCAGCAGCTCTTACCGGGACAGCTACCCCTCCTACGAGCAGTACTTC. It translates to CASSSYRDSYPSYEQYF.